These 25 T cell receptor beta chains originate from one sample sequenced in a study of blood T cells in healthy people across ages. A second PCR, run for roughly 6 to 11 cycles, used a sample-barcoded 5' primer plus a J-beta primer mix. TCRdb re-derived calls from the 5' RACE reads in MiXCR, one entry per CDR3 protein. The sample lists approximately 1.5 million distinct CDR3 sequences, about 42% occurring once. Sequenced material: blood. The receptors originated from a woman aged 18-29 years in good health.

This clonotype occurred a few times. The chain carries TRBV24-1 and TRBJ2-5; 10 bases map to TRBD2. CDR1 and CDR2 (germline): KGHDR, SFDVKD. V shed 1 base and J 5 bases; nucleotides not matched to a gene: 6. The length of the CDR3 is 16 residues. The CDR3 here is CATSDFALAGTETQYF. The DNA for the CDR3 is TGTGCCACCAGTGATTTTGCACTAGCGGGAACGGAGACCCAGTACTTC.

V gene TRBV7-9 combines with J gene TRBJ1-5; a weak D match, TRBD1 (5 bases). The CDR3 covers 18 residues. Per germline, CDR1 SEHNR and CDR2 FQNEAQ (reference sequence). Trimming left V 5 bases short and J 5 bases short, with 25 bases between. CDR3 sequence reads: CASSPSVGTTVLDQPQHF. The CDR3 bases are TGTGCCAGCAGCCCCAGTGTCGGGACCACCGTGCTGGATCAGCCCCAGCATTTT.

The chain carries TRBV7-2 and TRBJ1-5; D unresolved. V was shortened by 1 base and J by 4 bases, with 5 bases between the two germline ends. The CDR3 is 13 amino acids. In germline, CDR1 is SGHTA, CDR2 FQGNSA. The CDR3, as DNA: TGTGCCAGCAGCTTAGATGCGAATCAGCCCCAGCATTTT. Translating gives CASSLDANQPQHF. The whole variable domain, remainder taken from reference TRBV7-2 and TRBJ1-5, is GAGVSQSPSNKVTEKGKDVELRCDPISGHTALYWYRQSLGQGLEFLIYFQGNSAPDKSGLPSDRFSAERTGGSVSTLTIQRTQQEDSAVYLCASSLDANQPQHFGDGTRLSIL.

The chain combines TRBV29-1 with TRBJ1-3; D ambiguous. From germline, CDR1 is SQVTM and CDR2 ANQGSEA. The CDR3 consists of 11 residues. The CDR3 spells CTGLSGNTIYF. CDR3 in DNA: TGCACCGGACTATCTGGAAACACCATATATTTT. Complete variable domain (other parts from reference TRBV29-1 and TRBJ1-3): SAVISQKPSRDICQRGTSLTIQCQVDSQVTMMFWYRQQPGQSLTLIATANQGSEATYESGFVIDKFPISRPNLTFSTLTVSNMSPEDSSIYLCTGLSGNTIYFGEGSWLTVV.

This clonotype appeared a few times. The chain is built from TRBV3-1 and TRBJ2-3, with D unclear. The V gene lost 4 bases and the J gene lost 0 bases, with 14 bases spanning the gap. CDR1 LGHDT and CDR2 YNNKEL come from the germline V gene (reference sequence). CDR3 length: 16 residues. DNA for the CDR3: TGTGCCAGCAGCCGATACATGGCGGAGAGCACAGATACGCAGTATTTT. Its protein is CASSRYMAESTDTQYF.

V gene TRBV4-1 combines with J gene TRBJ1-1; a weak D match, TRBD1 (5 bases). The germline V gene has CDR1 MGHRA and CDR2 YSYEKL. With 1 base removed from V and 0 bases from J, the gap between germline ends came to 9 bases. There are 15 residues in the CDR3. The DNA for the CDR3 is TGCGCCAGCAGCCAAGGGCTAGGGGTGAACACTGAAGCTTTCTTT. Protein sequence: CASSQGLGVNTEAFF.

This clonotype was counted once. The chain recombines TRBV20-1 with TRBJ2-4; no clear D. Germline assignment: CDR1 DFQATT and CDR2 SNEGSKA (reference sequence). CDR3 length: 13 amino acids. V was pared by 6 bases and J by 8 bases, with 17 bases between. The DNA for the CDR3 is TGCAGTGCCGGGCCTACCGAAAGGGACATTCAGTACTTC. It encodes CSAGPTERDIQYF.

This clonotype showed up just a few times. This chain uses TRBV7-2 with TRBJ1-5; D is perhaps TRBD1 (5 bases). This CDR3 contains 15 residues. CDR1 SGHTA and CDR2 FQGNSA come from the germline V gene. The V end lost 5 bases, the J end lost 2 bases, and 13 bases lay between the germline ends. The chain's CDR3 is CASSNQGGRNQPQHF. The CDR3 bases are TGTGCCAGCAGCAATCAGGGAGGACGCAATCAGCCCCAGCATTTT.

The chain uses TRBV7-6 and TRBJ2-1, with D perhaps TRBD1 (6 bases). The CDR3 length is 15 residues. Germline assignment: CDR1 SGHVS and CDR2 FNYEAQ. The germline V and J ends were trimmed by 1 base and 5 bases, with 12 bases remaining between them. The CDR3 here is CASSLEAGENNEQFF. The CDR3 nucleotides are TGTGCCAGCAGCTTAGAGGCAGGGGAGAACAATGAGCAGTTCTTC.

The chain links TRBV4-1 to TRBJ2-1, with 8 nucleotides matching TRBD1. Germline V gene data show CDR1 as MGHRA and CDR2 as YSYEKL. Trimming removed 5 bases from V and 1 base from J; junction bases left unmatched: 10. The CDR3 is 17 amino acids. The CDR3 DNA follows: TGCGCCAGCAGCTACCCCGGACAGGGATCATCCTACAATGAGCAGTTCTTC. Protein product: CASSYPGQGSSYNEQFF.

CDR3 in amino acids: CASSLVQGANNEQFF. The CDR3 DNA reads TGCGCCAGCAGCTTGGTCCAGGGGGCTAACAATGAGCAGTTCTTC. The chain uses TRBV5-1 and TRBJ2-1; the match to TRBD1 covers 8 bases. The CDR3 spans 15 residues. Germline values: CDR1 SGHRS, CDR2 YFSETQ. The V gene end was trimmed by 0 bases and the J gene end by 5 bases; junction bases not matched to a gene: 4.

This chain uses TRBV7-2 with TRBJ2-5; 7 positions match TRBD2. The CDR3 runs 13 residues. CDR1 and CDR2 from the germline V gene are SGHTA and FQGNSA. Trimming cost V 6 bases and J 11 bases; bases outside gene matches: 12. Here the CDR3 reads CASRALAVNEQYF. CDR3 DNA: TGTGCCAGCAGAGCTCTAGCGGTAAATGAGCAGTACTTC.

This clonotype has a handful of counts. The J gene is TRBJ2-7, the V gene TRBV7-9; D is undetermined. The DNA end favors TRBJ2-5, so the J call may be wrong. CDR3 length: 14 amino acids. Germline CDR1 is SEHNR and CDR2 is FQNEAQ (reference sequence). The CDR3 DNA follows: TGTGCCAGCAGCTTAGACCCTGAGCTGGCGACCCAGTACTTC. Protein sequence: CASSLDPELATQYF.

This clonotype was observed a single time. This chain joins TRBV27 and TRBJ2-7; D unresolved. CDR1 MNHEY and CDR2 SMNVEV come from the germline V gene (reference sequence). V lost 6 bases, J lost 6 bases, and 18 bases lay in between. The CDR3 contains 14 residues. CDR3 nucleotides: TGTGCCAGCAGAGTCCAGATCCTACATATCGAGCAGTACTTC. It translates to CASRVQILHIEQYF.

The chain joins TRBV27 to TRBJ1-2, with D perhaps TRBD1 (6 bases). V shed 5 bases and J shed 5 bases, with 12 bases lying between them. The CDR3 has 13 amino acids. Germline CDR1 reads MNHEY; CDR2 reads SMNVEV (reference sequence). The CDR3 DNA reads TGTGCCAGCAGTGTAACAGGGCTGTATGGCTACACCTTC. This translates into CASSVTGLYGYTF.

This chain connects TRBV6-2 or TRBV6-3 to TRBJ1-2; D might be TRBD1 (6 bases). Germline V gene lookup returns CDR1 MNHEY and CDR2 SVGEGT. The V end was cut by 2 bases, the J end by 7 bases, with 11 bases between. This CDR3 region has 13 residues. The CDR3 region is CASSYQQGVGYTF. CDR3 in DNA: TGTGCCAGCAGTTACCAACAGGGAGTTGGCTACACCTTC.

The V call is TRBV12-3 or TRBV12-4, the J call TRBJ2-5; 11 nucleotides match TRBD2. CDR3 size: 15 residues. V lost 4 bases to trimming and J lost 5 bases; unmatched junction nucleotides: 6. The CDR3 DNA sequence: TGTGCCAGCAGTTATCGACTAGCGGGACAGGAGACCCAGTACTTC. Encoded protein: CASSYRLAGQETQYF.

This chain connects TRBV19 to TRBJ2-1; no clear D. Trimming shortened V by 7 bases and J by 8 bases, and 18 bases separated the two germline ends. This CDR3 has 14 amino acids. CDR1 is LNHDA, CDR2 SQIVND, per germline (reference sequence). Here the CDR3 DNA reads TGTGCCAGTACCCATCTGGGTAGGGCCGATGAGCAGTTCTTC. It yields the protein CASTHLGRADEQFF. Full variable domain (missing parts from reference TRBV19 and TRBJ2-1): DGGITQSPKYLFRKEGQNVTLSCEQNLNHDAMYWYRQDPGQGLRLIYYSQIVNDFQKGDIAEGYSVSREKKESFPLTVTSAQKNPTAFYLCASTHLGRADEQFFGPGTRLTVL.

V is TRBV6-5 and J is TRBJ1-1; D perhaps matches TRBD1 (5 bases). V lost 0 bases and J lost 2, with 19 bases in between. Germline V gene lookup returns CDR1 MNHEY and CDR2 SVGAGI. This CDR3 is 18 amino acids long. CDR3 coding DNA: TGTGCCAGCAGTTACTCTTTAAGACTCGGGGGGAGAAACACTGAAGCTTTCTTT. The encoded protein is CASSYSLRLGGRNTEAFF.

The genes are TRBV5-1 and TRBJ2-2; 11 bases align to TRBD2. CDR3 length: 16 amino acids. V gave up 3 bases and J gave up 2 bases; unmatched junction bases: 3. From germline, CDR1 is SGHRS and CDR2 YFSETQ. The CDR3 protein is CASSSGTSGNTGELFF. The CDR3 DNA reads as TGCGCCAGCAGCTCGGGGACTAGCGGAAACACCGGGGAGCTGTTTTTT.

The chain employs TRBV15 and TRBJ1-4; 9 nucleotides align to TRBD1. The germline V gene has CDR1 LNHNV and CDR2 YYDKDF (reference sequence). This CDR3 comprises 13 residues. V was pared by 9 bases and J by 7 bases, with 6 bases of the junction left unmatched. The CDR3 DNA sequence: TGTGCCACAAAACAGGGGGCTATTGAAAAACTGTTTTTT. This encodes CATKQGAIEKLFF.

This clonotype appeared a few times. The chain is built from TRBV6-5 and TRBJ1-2; D may be TRBD1 (6 bases). The ends were cut back, 2 bases at V and 5 bases at J, with 15 bases in the middle. Looked up from germline, CDR1 is MNHEY and CDR2 is SVGAGI. The CDR3 has 15 residues. The CDR3 nucleotides are TGTGCCAGCAGTTACGGACCCGGGGGGCCGTATGGCTACACCTTC. Its protein is CASSYGPGGPYGYTF.

Concerning this clonotype: This may arise from a read error, as a much more abundant clone is one base away. The chain uses TRBV28 and TRBJ2-1; 7 positions match TRBD1. The CDR3 loop spans 12 amino acids. The V gene's germline CDR1 is MDHEN and CDR2 SYDVKM. The junction had 1 base not matched to a gene; V was cut back by 1 base and J by 10 bases. The DNA for the CDR3 is TGTGCCAGCAGTTTATTGGACAGGGAGCAGTTCTTC. The encoded protein is CASSLLDREQFF.

This clonotype was recorded a few times. The CDR3 spells CASSRGQWGDIQYF. DNA of the CDR3: TGTGCCAGCAGCCGGGGACAGTGGGGGGACATTCAGTACTTC. The rearrangement links TRBV7-9 to TRBJ2-4, with D maybe TRBD1 (7 bases). CDR1 is SEHNR and CDR2 is FQNEAQ in the germline V gene (reference sequence). With 5 bases removed from V and 8 bases from J, the gap between germline ends came to 16 bases. The CDR3 spans 14 residues.

The V and J genes are TRBV5-1 and TRBJ2-7; weak D call: TRBD1 (5 bases). The CDR3 sequence is 15 residues long. Germline values: CDR1 SGHRS, CDR2 YFSETQ. Trimming left V 4 bases short and J 5 bases short, with 19 bases between. The CDR3 loop reads CASSQDRVTRDEQYF. The CDR3, as DNA: TGCGCCAGCAGCCAAGACAGAGTCACTCGGGACGAGCAGTACTTC.